This TCR beta chain was sequenced for a study of shared clonotypes between healthy human individuals. The protocol was immunoSEQ multiplex PCR, while the TCRdb copy is restricted to in-frame clones and leaves out a portion. This table holds some 2,500,000 clones, roughly 93% found once. Germline CDR1 MDHEN, CDR2 SYDVKM. The V gene end was trimmed by 5 bases and the J gene end by 5 bases; junction bases not matched to a gene: 9. The CDR3 totals 14 residues. The J gene is TRBJ2-7, the V gene TRBV28; 7 nucleotides line up with TRBD1. Specimen: naive CD4+ T cells from PBMCs. Subset here: CD45RA+ positively selected. The TCR sequence derives from a man aged 18 to 30 in good health. Some clones in this sample may be carry-over from other donors' samples. In nucleotides, the CDR3 is TGTGCCAGCAGTGAACAGACAGGGAGCCACGAGCAGTACTTC. Translated: CASSEQTGSHEQYF.